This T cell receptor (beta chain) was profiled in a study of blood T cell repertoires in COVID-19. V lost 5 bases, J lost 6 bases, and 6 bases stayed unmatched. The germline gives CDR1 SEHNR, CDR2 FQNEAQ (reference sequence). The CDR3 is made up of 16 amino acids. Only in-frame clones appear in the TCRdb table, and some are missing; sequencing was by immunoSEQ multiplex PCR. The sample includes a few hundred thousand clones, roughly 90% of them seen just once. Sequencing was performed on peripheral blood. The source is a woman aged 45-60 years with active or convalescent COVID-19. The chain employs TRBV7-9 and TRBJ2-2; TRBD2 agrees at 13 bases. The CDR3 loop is CASSDGLAGVSGELFF. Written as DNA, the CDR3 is TGTGCCAGCAGCGATGGACTAGCGGGAGTTTCCGGGGAGCTGTTTTTT.